A selection of T cell receptor beta chains follows, all from one sample in a study of identical twins. One entry per CDR3 protein results from TCRdb running MiXCR on the 5' RACE reads. The data contain a few hundred thousand distinct CDR3 sequences, approximately 10% of them singletons. The sample also formed part of further work on yellow fever vaccine responses in identical twins.

Material for sequencing was PBMCs. These receptors were obtained from a woman in her late teens or twenties in good health. CDR3s include the opening cysteine and the closing phenylalanine or tryptophan. D genes are given only for firm matches. Expanded clones are given a class, and other clones once, few, many or no size at all.

-,-,TRBV19,TRBJ2-1,CASSVKRFSEQFF
few,-,TRBV6-1,TRBJ2-1,CASSRTDPYNEQFF
many,-,TRBV3-1,TRBJ1-1,CASSQDSYTEAFF
few,-,TRBV10-3,TRBJ2-7,CAISTERVGEQYF
few,-,TRBV11-2,TRBJ2-7,CASSSGTDEQYF
few,-,TRBV20-1,TRBJ2-1,CSTDPRGHNEQFF
few,TRBD2,TRBV29-1,TRBJ2-1,CSVSSGRNEQFF
many,TRBD2,TRBV14,TRBJ2-1,CASSKNSGTINNEQFF
-,TRBD2,TRBV6-2/TRBV6-3,TRBJ2-7,CASSWGLAGVEQYF
-,-,TRBV2,TRBJ1-1,CASWLLSTEAFF
-,-,TRBV19,TRBJ1-1,CASSISLDTPRAFF
few,-,TRBV27,TRBJ2-3,CASSIPGSRTDTQYF
few,-,TRBV12-5,TRBJ2-1,CASGLRTSGSERENEQFF
few,-,TRBV5-1,TRBJ1-2,CASSFGGGGYTF
-,-,TRBV5-1,TRBJ2-5,CASSSFQQGGETQYF
many,-,TRBV29-1,TRBJ2-7,CSVVGGESYEQYF
few,-,TRBV7-2,TRBJ1-5,CASSLATATGAQHF
many,TRBD2,TRBV29-1,TRBJ2-5,CSVEKGREEQETQYF
few,TRBD1,TRBV7-2,TRBJ2-6,CASSSGTGLIGANVLTF
few,-,TRBV5-1,TRBJ2-1,CASSLVGGQYNEQFF
many,-,TRBV9,TRBJ1-1,CASSVAGEGFTEAFF
many,-,TRBV24-1,TRBJ2-3,CATSETGGTDTQYF
-,-,TRBV4-2,TRBJ1-1,CASSQAGTQAFF
-,TRBD1,TRBV6-1,TRBJ1-4,CASTRQGLGDGPNEKLFF
many,-,TRBV5-6,TRBJ2-2,CASSSLIGELFF
many,TRBD2,TRBV7-2,TRBJ2-4,CASSLSAGGVIQYF
-,TRBD1,TRBV6-5,TRBJ1-2,CASSYPGGGYTF
-,-,TRBV28,TRBJ2-1,CASSLWKGSSYNEQFF
few,-,TRBV5-5,TRBJ2-5,CASSAYRGAEETQYF
-,-,TRBV7-2,TRBJ1-5,CASSSGRGSQPQHF
once,TRBD2,TRBV20-1,TRBJ2-5,CSARGGKFKTQYF
-,-,TRBV12-3/TRBV12-4,TRBJ2-1,CASSRDTYNEQFF
-,TRBD2,TRBV7-9,TRBJ2-7,CASSPEGGVYERYF
-,TRBD1,TRBV7-9,TRBJ2-7,CASSLGQGKSYEQYF
few,-,TRBV20-1,TRBJ1-1,CSAYTGTEAFF
few,TRBD2,TRBV4-1,TRBJ2-7,CASSPGEGGRVYEQYF
many,-,TRBV29-1,TRBJ1-1,CSVARGETEAFF
many,TRBD2,TRBV6-5,TRBJ2-1,CASSYGAGGHNEQFF
few,-,TRBV21-1,TRBJ2-5,CASSKQGAPETQYF
-,TRBD2,TRBV15,TRBJ2-2,CAITGEGSGELFF
many,-,TRBV6-1,TRBJ2-1,CASSVGFNEQFF
many,-,TRBV7-6,TRBJ2-4,CASSLGDPAKNIQYF
few,-,TRBV4-2,TRBJ2-1,CASSQTVADDWGNEQFF
many,TRBD2,TRBV4-3,TRBJ2-7,CARGGRGYEQYF
many,TRBD2,TRBV27,TRBJ2-5,CASSSRTSGRQETQYF
-,-,TRBV6-2/TRBV6-3,TRBJ1-2,CASSDPYGYTF